This T cell receptor (beta chain) was profiled in a study of tumor and adjacent non-tumor tissue in lung cancer. This clonotype has just a few counts. A single base separates this from a much larger clone, so it may be a read error. Three rounds of nested PCR, following a modified ARM-PCR protocol, produced the TCRbeta library. In TCRdb, the multiplex PCR reads were re-called with MiXCR into one record per CDR3 protein. The repertoire consists of 84,000 or so distinct CDR3 sequences, with more than 60% occurring once and the leading ten covering around 16%. The CDR3 runs 13 residues. The germline CDR1 and CDR2 sequences are SGHNT and YYREEE (reference sequence). V was clipped by 7 bases and J by 3 bases, with 14 bases between them. No cell sorting was done before RNA was extracted from the tissue.

The gene calls are TRBV5-4 and TRBJ2-7, with D perhaps matching TRBD1 (5 bases). This TCR was sampled from a man in his 70s with non-small cell lung cancer. Sequenced input: lung tumor tissue. CDR3 bases: TGTGCCAGCGGCTCCCAGGGCCTCTACGAGCAGTACTTC. The encoded protein is CASGSQGLYEQYF.